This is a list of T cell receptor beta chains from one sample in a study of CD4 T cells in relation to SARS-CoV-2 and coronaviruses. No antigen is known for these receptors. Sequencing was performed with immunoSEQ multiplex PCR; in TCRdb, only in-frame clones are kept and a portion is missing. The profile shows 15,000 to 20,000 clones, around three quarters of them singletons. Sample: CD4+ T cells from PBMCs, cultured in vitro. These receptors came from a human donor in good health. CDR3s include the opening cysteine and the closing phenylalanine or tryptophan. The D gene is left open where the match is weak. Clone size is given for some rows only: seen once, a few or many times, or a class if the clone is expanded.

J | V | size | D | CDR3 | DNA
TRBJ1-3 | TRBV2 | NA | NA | CASRKEGNTIYF | TGTGCCAGCAGGAAAGAGGGAAACACCATATATTTT
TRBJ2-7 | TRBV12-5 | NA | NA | CASGLPHIEQYF | TGTGCTAGTGGTTTGCCCCATATCGAGCAGTACTTC
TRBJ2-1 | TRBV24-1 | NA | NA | CATSDYNEQFF | TGTGCCACCAGTGATTACAATGAGCAGTTCTTC
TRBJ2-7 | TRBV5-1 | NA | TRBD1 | CASSAGQGSTYEQYF | TGCGCCAGCAGCGCCGGACAGGGGAGCACCTACGAGCAGTACTTC
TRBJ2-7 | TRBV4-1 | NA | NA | CASSQGGLVNPYEQYF | TGCGCCAGCAGCCAAGGGGGCCTAGTAAACCCCTACGAGCAGTACTTC
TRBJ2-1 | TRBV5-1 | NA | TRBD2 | CASRPPAGLAGGAYNEQFF | TGCGCCAGCCGCCCTCCGGCGGGACTAGCGGGAGGGGCCTACAATGAGCAGTTCTTC
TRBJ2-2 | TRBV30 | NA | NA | CAWSVPLPKGTGELFF | TGTGCCTGGAGTGTACCCCTCCCGAAGGGCACCGGGGAGCTGTTTTTT
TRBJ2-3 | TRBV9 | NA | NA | CASSVAGAGSTDTQYF | TGTGCCAGCAGCGTAGCCGGGGCGGGGTCCACAGATACGCAGTATTTT
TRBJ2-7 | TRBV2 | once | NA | CASSEGQYYEQYF | TGTGCCAGCAGTGAAGGACAGTACTACGAGCAGTACTTC
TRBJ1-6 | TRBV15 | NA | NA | CATSRDDRHSYNSPLHF | TGTGCCACCAGCAGAGATGACCGACACTCCTATAATTCACCCCTCCACTTT
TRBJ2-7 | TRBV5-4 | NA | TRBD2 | CASSLEPGTIEYEQYF | TGTGCCAGCAGCTTGGAACCCGGGACTATTGAGTACGAGCAGTACTTC
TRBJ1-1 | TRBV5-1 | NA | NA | CASSLRTGNTEAFF | TGCGCCAGCAGCCTCCGGACCGGGAACACTGAAGCTTTCTTT
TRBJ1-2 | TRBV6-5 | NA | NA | CASSYQRSTANYGYTF | TGTGCCAGCAGTTACCAACGCTCTACAGCTAACTATGGCTACACCTTC
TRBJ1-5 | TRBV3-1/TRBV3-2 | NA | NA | CASSQDQQPQHF | TGTGCCAGCAGCCAAGACCAACAGCCCCAGCATTTT
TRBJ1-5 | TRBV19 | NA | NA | CASSIGGNQPQHF | TGTGCCAGTAGTATCGGGGGAAATCAGCCCCAGCATTTT
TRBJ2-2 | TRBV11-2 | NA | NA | CASSTRQSNTGELFF | TGTGCCAGCAGCACACGACAGTCGAACACCGGGGAGCTGTTTTTT
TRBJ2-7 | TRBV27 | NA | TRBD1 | CASSPQGQGATYEQYF | TGTGCCAGCAGCCCACAAGGACAGGGGGCGACCTACGAGCAGTACTTC
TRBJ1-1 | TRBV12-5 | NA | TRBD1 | CASGFRGMLWDSKSSNTEAFF | TGTGCTAGTGGTTTCAGGGGGATGCTATGGGACAGCAAAAGTTCGAACACTGAAGCTTTCTTT
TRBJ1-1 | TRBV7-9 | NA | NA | CASSLGRLNTEAFF | TGTGCCAGCAGCTTAGGCCGGCTGAACACTGAAGCTTTCTTT
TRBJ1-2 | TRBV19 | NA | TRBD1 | CASTRAGTGGYGYTF | TGTGCCAGTACCCGAGCCGGGACAGGGGGGTACGGCTACACCTTC
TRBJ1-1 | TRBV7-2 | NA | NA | CASSRDTVVPEAFF | TGTGCCAGCAGCCGGGACACCGTGGTGCCTGAAGCTTTCTTT
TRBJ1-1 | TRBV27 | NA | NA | CASSLTLGGSVAFF | TGTGCCAGCAGTTTAACGTTGGGGGGTTCGGTAGCTTTCTTT
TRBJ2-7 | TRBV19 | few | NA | CASSIRSDEQYF | TGTGCCAGTAGTATTAGGTCTGACGAGCAGTACTTC
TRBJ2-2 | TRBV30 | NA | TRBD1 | CAWSKRGLTGELFF | TGTGCCTGGAGTAAGAGGGGGCTCACCGGGGAGCTGTTTTTT
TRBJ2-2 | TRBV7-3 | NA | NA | CASSSFVSPATGELFF | TGTGCCAGCAGCTCGTTCGTGTCCCCCGCCACCGGGGAGCTGTTTTTT
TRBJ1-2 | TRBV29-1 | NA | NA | CSVNRVNGYTF | TGCAGCGTTAACAGGGTCAACGGCTACACCTTC
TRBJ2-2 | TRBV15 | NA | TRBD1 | CATSRGGTGDGELFF | TGTGCCACCAGCAGAGGGGGGACAGGGGACGGGGAGCTGTTTTTT
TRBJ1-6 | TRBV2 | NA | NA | CASSPSGNSPLHF | TGTGCCAGCAGCCCGTCGGGGAATTCACCCCTCCACTTT
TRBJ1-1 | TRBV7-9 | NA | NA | CASSPNPGTEAFF | TGTGCCAGCAGCCCCAACCCGGGGACTGAAGCTTTCTTT
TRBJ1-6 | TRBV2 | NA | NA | CASSVRSPLHF | TGTGCCAGCAGTGTTCGATCACCCCTCCACTTT
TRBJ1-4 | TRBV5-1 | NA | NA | CASSLWAGRGDEKLFF | TGCGCCAGCAGCTTGTGGGCTGGCAGGGGAGATGAAAAACTGTTTTTT
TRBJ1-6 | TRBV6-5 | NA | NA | CASSSRTNSPLHF | TGTGCCAGCAGTTCGAGGACAAATTCACCCCTCCACTTT
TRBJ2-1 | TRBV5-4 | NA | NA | CASSHFRGSAYNEQFF | TGTGCCAGCAGTCACTTTCGAGGGAGCGCCTACAATGAGCAGTTCTTC
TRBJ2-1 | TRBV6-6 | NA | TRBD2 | CASSFGAGAYYNEQFF | TGTGCCAGCAGTTTTGGAGCGGGAGCATACTACAATGAGCAGTTCTTC
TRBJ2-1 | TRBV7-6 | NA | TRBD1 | CASSFRGGQGGHNEQFF | TGTGCCAGCAGCTTCCGTGGGGGACAGGGCGGGCACAATGAGCAGTTCTTC
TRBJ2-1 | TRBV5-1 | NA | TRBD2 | CASSPLAGSYNEQFF | TGCGCCAGCAGCCCACTAGCGGGCTCCTACAATGAGCAGTTCTTC
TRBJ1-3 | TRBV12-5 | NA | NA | CASGPSGSSGNTIYF | TGTGCTAGTGGACCCAGCGGGTCCTCTGGAAACACCATATATTTT
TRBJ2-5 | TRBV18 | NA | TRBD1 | CASSPLRQGGQETQYF | TGTGCCAGCTCACCACTTCGACAGGGGGGCCAAGAGACCCAGTACTTC
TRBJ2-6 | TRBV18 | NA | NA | CASSPTTAGANVLTF | TGTGCCAGCTCACCTACCACCGCTGGGGCCAACGTCCTGACTTTC
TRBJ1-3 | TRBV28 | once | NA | CASSTQYSSSGNTIYF | TGTGCCAGCAGTACCCAATACAGCAGCTCTGGAAACACCATATATTTT
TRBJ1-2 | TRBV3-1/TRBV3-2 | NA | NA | CASSHDGGRGYTF | TGTGCCAGCAGCCATGATGGGGGTCGAGGCTACACCTTC
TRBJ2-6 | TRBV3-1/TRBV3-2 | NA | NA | CASSQGGASSGANVLTF | TGTGCCAGCAGCCAAGGTGGGGCTAGCTCTGGGGCCAACGTCCTGACTTTC
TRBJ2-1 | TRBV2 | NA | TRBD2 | CASSENSGSYNEQFF | TGTGCCAGCAGTGAGAATAGCGGGAGTTACAATGAGCAGTTCTTC
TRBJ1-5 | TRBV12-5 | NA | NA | CASGLVLGGSDQPQHF | TGTGCTAGTGGTTTGGTACTAGGGGGTTCCGATCAGCCCCAGCATTTT